Below are 12 T cell receptor beta chains sequenced from a single sample in a study of CD8 T cells in ankylosing spondylitis. Their specific antigens are unknown. Findings of the study overall: Apparently characteristic of ankylosing spondylitis blood was a TCR beta motif (about 8 highly homologous variants).

TCRdb reprocessed the 5' RACE reads via MiXCR and lists one record per CDR3 protein. Found here are about 450,000 distinct CDR3 sequences, 25% to 30% of them singletons; the top ten hold 0.89%. The sample taken for sequencing was blood, either unsorted or a sorted T cell fraction (not recorded which). The receptors derive from a male donor with ankylosing spondylitis.

Of note for this clonotype: One end of the junction varies from germline; a read error may be responsible. The gene calls are TRBV11-2 and TRBJ1-3; no firm D call. Germline V gene data show CDR1 as SGHAT and CDR2 as FQNNGV. The CDR3 is made up of 16 amino acids. The CDR3 DNA reads TGTGCCAGCAGCTTAGATCCGGACTACTCTGGAATCACCATATATTTT. Its translation is CASSLDPDYSGITIYF. The whole variable domain, remainder taken from reference TRBV11-2 and TRBJ1-3, is EAGVAQSPRYKIIEKRQSVAFWCNPISGHATLYWYQQILGQGPKLLIQFQNNGVVDDSQLPKDRFSAERLKGVDSTLKIQPAKLEDSAVYLCASSLDPDYSGITIYFGEGSWLTVV.

The V call is TRBV11-2, the J call TRBJ1-1; D remains ambiguous. CDR1 is SGHAT, CDR2 FQNNGV, per germline. Trimming took off 0 bases at V and 0 bases at J, with 5 bases between the two ends. CDR3 size: 14 residues. CDR3 DNA sequence: TGTGCCAGCAGCTTAGAAAGACTGAACACTGAAGCTTTCTTT. Translating it yields CASSLERLNTEAFF.

The V call is TRBV12-3 or TRBV12-4, the J call TRBJ2-5; D is perhaps TRBD2 (5 bases). Trimming removed 3 bases at V and 5 bases at J, with 10 bases between. CDR3 length: 13 amino acids. CDR3 bases: TGTGCCAGCAGTTTGGAGGTGCGGGAGACCCAGTACTTC. Translation gives CASSLEVRETQYF.

This chain connects TRBV29-1 to TRBJ1-3; tentative D call: TRBD1 (5 bases). The germline CDR1 and CDR2 sequences are SQVTM and ANQGSEA. Trimming stripped 7 bases from V and 4 bases from J, with 11 bases between. This CDR3 has 12 residues. CDR3: CSGGSRGNTIYF. CDR3 bases: TGCAGCGGGGGGAGCAGGGGAAACACCATATATTTT.

In this sample, this clonotype turned up a few times. This chain links TRBV14 with TRBJ1-1; D unresolved. Germline values: CDR1 SGHDN, CDR2 FVKESK. The CDR3 length is 13 residues. Deletions cut 4 bases from V and 7 bases from J, with 13 bases between. The CDR3 protein is CASSPQRHSEAFF. CDR3 bases: TGTGCCAGCAGCCCACAACGACACAGTGAAGCTTTCTTT.

This rearrangement joins TRBV3-1 to TRBJ2-1; 9 nucleotides match TRBD2. The V and J ends lost 4 bases and 8 bases, in that order; junction bases with no gene match: 9. CDR1 is LGHDT, CDR2 YNNKEL, per germline (reference sequence). The CDR3 length is 15 residues. CDR3 protein: CASSLRAGGAYEQFF. The CDR3 nucleotides read TGTGCCAGCAGCCTTCGCGCGGGAGGGGCTTATGAGCAGTTCTTC.

V and J are TRBV5-1 and TRBJ2-1, with 9 bases that match TRBD2. Germline V CDR1 and CDR2: SGHRS, YFSETQ. This CDR3 has 16 amino acids. V trimming: 3 bases; J trimming: 2 bases; junction bases outside the gene matches: 6. DNA for the CDR3: TGCGCCAGCAGCTCGTTCCTAGCGGGAACCTACAATGAGCAGTTCTTC. Its protein product is CASSSFLAGTYNEQFF. Full variable domain (remainder filled in from reference TRBV5-1 and TRBJ2-1): KAGVTQTPRYLIKTRGQQVTLSCSPISGHRSVSWYQQTPGQGLQFLFEYFSETQRNKGNFPGRFSGRQFSNSRSEMNVSTLELGDSALYLCASSSFLAGTYNEQFFGPGTRLTVL.

This clonotype was found a few times. The chain recombines TRBV5-5 with TRBJ2-5, with TRBD2 matching over 11 bases. Per germline, CDR1 SGHKS and CDR2 YYEKEE (reference sequence). V lost 2 bases to trimming and J lost 2 bases; unmatched junction nucleotides: 2. The CDR3 runs to 15 residues. The CDR3: CASSFVAGGQETQYF. Here the CDR3 DNA reads TGTGCCAGCAGCTTCGTAGCGGGAGGGCAAGAGACCCAGTACTTC.

The V call is TRBV20-1, the J call TRBJ1-6, with D perhaps TRBD1 (6 bases). This CDR3 has 13 residues. V was clipped by 3 bases and J by 7 bases, with 10 bases between them. CDR1 is DFQATT, CDR2 SNEGSKA, per germline (reference sequence). In DNA form, the CDR3 reads TGCAGTGCTAGGGGGGCCTTGAATTCACCCCTCCACTTT. It translates to CSARGALNSPLHF.

The chain links TRBV7-9 to TRBJ2-2; no firm D call. CDR3 length: 10 amino acids. Germline V gene lookup returns CDR1 SEHNR and CDR2 FQNEAQ (reference sequence). CDR3: CALNTGELFF. The CDR3 DNA reads as TGTGCATTAAACACCGGGGAGCTGTTTTTT.

V and J are TRBV12-3 or TRBV12-4 and TRBJ2-5; TRBD1 matches 8 bases. This CDR3 is 15 amino acids long. The V segment lost 6 bases and the J segment 5 bases; nucleotides outside the gene matches: 11. In DNA, the CDR3 is TGTGCCAGCAGACTGGACAGGGTCAGTCGGGAGACCCAGTACTTC. It encodes CASRLDRVSRETQYF.

The chain carries TRBV10-3 and TRBJ1-3, with unresolved D. V lost 8 bases to trimming and J lost 0 bases, with 11 bases between them. In germline, CDR1 is ENHRY, CDR2 SYGVKD. The CDR3 consists of 14 residues. The CDR3: CAIGRVGSGNTIYF. CDR3 in DNA: TGTGCCATCGGTAGGGTAGGCTCTGGAAACACCATATATTTT.